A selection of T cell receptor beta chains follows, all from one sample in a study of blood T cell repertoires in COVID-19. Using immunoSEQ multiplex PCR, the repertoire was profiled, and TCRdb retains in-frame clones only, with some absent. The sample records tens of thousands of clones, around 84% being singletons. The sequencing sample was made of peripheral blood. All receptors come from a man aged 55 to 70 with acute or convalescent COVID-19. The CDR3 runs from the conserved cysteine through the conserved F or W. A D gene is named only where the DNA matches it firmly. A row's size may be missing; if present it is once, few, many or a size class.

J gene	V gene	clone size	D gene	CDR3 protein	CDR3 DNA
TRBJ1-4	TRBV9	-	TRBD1	CASSVVGDREEKLFF	TGTGCCAGCAGCGTAGTGGGGGACAGAGAAGAAAAACTGTTTTTT
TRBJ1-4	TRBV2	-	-	CASISVGGANEKLFF	TGTGCCAGCATTTCCGTCGGAGGAGCTAATGAAAAACTGTTTTTT
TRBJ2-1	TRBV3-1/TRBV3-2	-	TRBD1	CASRYRQGSNEQFF	TGTGCCAGCAGATACCGACAGGGCAGCAATGAGCAGTTCTTC
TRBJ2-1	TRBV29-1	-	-	CSVDILKDRYNEQFF	TGCAGCGTTGATATCTTGAAAGATAGATACAATGAGCAGTTCTTC
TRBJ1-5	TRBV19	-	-	CASSVGPNQPQHF	TGTGCCAGTAGTGTGGGGCCGAATCAGCCCCAGCATTTT
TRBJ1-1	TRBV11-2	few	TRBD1	CASSDWTGASTEAFF	TGTGCCAGCAGCGACTGGACAGGGGCGAGCACTGAAGCTTTCTTT
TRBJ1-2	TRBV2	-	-	CASGGRTGNGYTF	TGTGCCAGCGGAGGGCGGACGGGAAATGGCTACACCTTC
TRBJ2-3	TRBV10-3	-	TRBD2	CAMGDPGLAGSGTDTQYF	TGTGCCATGGGTGATCCGGGACTAGCGGGGAGCGGCACAGATACGCAGTATTTT
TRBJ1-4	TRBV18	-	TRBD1	CASSPSQGEEKLFF	TGTGCCAGCTCACCAAGCCAGGGGGAGGAAAAACTGTTTTTT
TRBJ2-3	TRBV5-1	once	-	CASSLRQQLTSTDTQYF	TGCGCCAGCAGCTTAAGACAGCAACTAACTAGCACAGATACGCAGTATTTT
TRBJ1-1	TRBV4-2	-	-	CASSQEAGNTEAFF	TGTGCCAGCAGCCAAGAAGCCGGGAACACTGAAGCTTTCTTT
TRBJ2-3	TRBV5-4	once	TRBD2	CASSRSGASTDTQYF	TGTGCCAGCAGCCGGAGCGGGGCGAGCACAGATACGCAGTATTTT
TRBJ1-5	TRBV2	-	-	CASSVGASNQPQHF	TGTGCCAGCAGTGTAGGGGCCAGCAATCAGCCCCAGCATTTT
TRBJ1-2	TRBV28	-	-	CASTLLAGEYGYTF	TGTGCCAGCACCCTTCTTGCAGGGGAATATGGCTACACCTTC
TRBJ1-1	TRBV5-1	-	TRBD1	CASSLRTGTGAEAFF	TGCGCCAGCAGCTTGAGGACAGGGACGGGGGCTGAAGCTTTCTTT
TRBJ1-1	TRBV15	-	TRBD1	CATSRRDRATEAFF	TGTGCCACCAGCAGAAGGGACAGGGCCACTGAAGCTTTCTTT
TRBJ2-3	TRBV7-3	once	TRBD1	CASSHGQGRDTDTQYF	TGTGCCAGCAGCCACGGACAGGGGCGGGACACAGATACGCAGTATTTT
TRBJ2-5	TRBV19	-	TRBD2	CASGTQGGAGETQYF	TGTGCCAGTGGGACCCAGGGAGGGGCTGGAGAGACCCAGTACTTC
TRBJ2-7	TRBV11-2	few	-	CASRDFLAAESYEQYF	TGTGCCAGCAGGGATTTCTTGGCGGCCGAATCCTACGAGCAGTACTTC
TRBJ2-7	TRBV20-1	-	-	CSASPYEQYF	TGCAGTGCTAGCCCATACGAGCAGTACTTC
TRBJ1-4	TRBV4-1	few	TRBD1	CASSQRWTGGNEKLFF	TGCGCCAGCAGCCAAAGGTGGACAGGGGGAAATGAAAAACTGTTTTTT
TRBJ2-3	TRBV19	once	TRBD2	CASSIQRGGDTQYF	TGTGCCAGTAGTATCCAGCGGGGTGGAGATACGCAGTATTTT
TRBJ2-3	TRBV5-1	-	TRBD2	CASSLAAGGDTQYF	TGCGCCAGCAGCTTGGCAGCGGGGGGAGATACGCAGTATTTT
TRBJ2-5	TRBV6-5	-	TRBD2	CASTLAGSWETQYF	TGTGCCAGCACCTTAGCGGGGTCTTGGGAGACCCAGTACTTC
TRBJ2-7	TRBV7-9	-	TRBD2	CASSLSSGGGEQYF	TGTGCCAGCAGCTTAAGTAGCGGGGGAGGTGAGCAGTACTTC
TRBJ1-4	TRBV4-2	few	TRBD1	CASSPGQGGEKLFF	TGTGCCAGCAGCCCGGGACAGGGGGGAGAAAAACTGTTTTTT
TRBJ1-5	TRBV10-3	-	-	CAISEKGPNNQPQHF	TGTGCCATCAGTGAAAAGGGGCCGAACAATCAGCCCCAGCATTTT
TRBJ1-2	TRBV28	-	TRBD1	CASSLIGTAYTF	TGTGCCAGCAGTTTAATCGGGACAGCCTACACCTTC
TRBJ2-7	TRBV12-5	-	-	CASNPGASYEQYF	TGTGCTAGTAATCCAGGGGCTTCCTACGAGCAGTACTTC
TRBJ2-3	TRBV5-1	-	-	CASSFRQVGNTQYF	TGCGCCAGCAGCTTTCGACAGGTCGGGAATACGCAGTATTTT
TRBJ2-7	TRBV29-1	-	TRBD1	CSVDGLMGAGGSKSYEQYF	TGCAGCGTTGACGGGCTAATGGGGGCAGGGGGTTCTAAGTCCTACGAGCAGTACTTC
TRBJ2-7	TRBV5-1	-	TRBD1	CASSLDGQGLYEQYF	TGCGCCAGCAGCTTGGACGGACAGGGTTTATACGAGCAGTACTTC
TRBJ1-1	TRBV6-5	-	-	CASSYSRNTEAFF	TGTGCCAGCAGTTACTCCAGGAACACTGAAGCTTTCTTT
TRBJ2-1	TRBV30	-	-	CAWSIAGVGEQFF	TGTGCCTGGAGTATTGCAGGGGTCGGTGAGCAGTTCTTC
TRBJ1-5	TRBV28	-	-	CASRRYSGPQHF	TGTGCCAGCAGGCGATATTCAGGGCCCCAGCATTTT
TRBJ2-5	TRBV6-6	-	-	CASSATEETQYF	TGTGCCAGCAGTGCAACAGAAGAGACCCAGTACTTC
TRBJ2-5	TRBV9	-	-	CASSVGRGRRAATETQYF	TGTGCCAGCAGCGTAGGGCGGGGAAGGAGGGCGGCTACAGAGACCCAGTACTTC
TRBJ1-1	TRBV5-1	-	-	CASSEQAGNTEAFF	TGCGCCAGCAGCGAACAAGCGGGGAACACTGAAGCTTTCTTT
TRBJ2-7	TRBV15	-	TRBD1	CATSRKSGTGGFSQYF	TGTGCCACCAGCAGAAAATCCGGGACAGGGGGCTTTAGTCAGTACTTC
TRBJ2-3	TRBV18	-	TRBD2	CASSPGLAGAPDTQYF	TGTGCCAGCTCGCCAGGACTAGCGGGGGCCCCAGATACGCAGTATTTT
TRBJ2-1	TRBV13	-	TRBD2	CASSRGGRGNEQFF	TGTGCCAGCAGTCGGGGGGGCCGAGGGAATGAGCAGTTCTTC
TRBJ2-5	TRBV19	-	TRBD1	CASSMENRGKTQYF	TGTGCCAGTAGTATGGAGAACAGGGGGAAGACCCAGTACTTC
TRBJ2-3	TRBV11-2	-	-	CASSLNSPDTQYF	TGTGCCAGCAGCTTAAACTCACCGGATACGCAGTATTTT
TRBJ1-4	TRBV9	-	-	CASSEGPTNEKLFF	TGTGCCAGCAGTGAGGGTCCAACTAATGAAAAACTGTTTTTT
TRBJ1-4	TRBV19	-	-	CASSVPGGIYEKLFF	TGTGCCAGTAGTGTGCCGGGAGGGATTTATGAAAAACTGTTTTTT
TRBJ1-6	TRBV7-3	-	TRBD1	CASKSGGGNSPLHF	TGTGCCAGCAAGTCAGGGGGCGGGAATTCACCCCTCCACTTT
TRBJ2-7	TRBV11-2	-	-	CASSLLRVEQYF	TGTGCCAGCAGCTTATTACGGGTCGAGCAGTACTTC
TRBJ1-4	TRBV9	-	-	CASSGGLFATNEKLFF	TGTGCCAGCAGCGGGGGACTTTTCGCAACTAATGAAAAACTGTTTTTT
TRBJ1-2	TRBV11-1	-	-	CASSPQGGPNYGYTF	TGTGCCAGCAGTCCGCAGGGAGGTCCTAACTATGGCTACACCTTC
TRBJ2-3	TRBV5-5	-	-	CASSLAVGTSTDTQYF	TGTGCCAGCAGCTTGGCCGTCGGTACTAGCACAGATACGCAGTATTTT
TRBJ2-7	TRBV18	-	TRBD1	CASSPGTGGLYEQYF	TGTGCCAGCTCACCTGGGACAGGGGGCCTCTACGAGCAGTACTTC
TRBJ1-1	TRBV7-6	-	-	CASSLPQTNTEAFF	TGTGCCAGCAGCTTACCACAGACGAACACTGAAGCTTTCTTT
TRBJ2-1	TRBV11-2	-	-	CASTRRGYEQFF	TGTGCCAGCACCCGCCGAGGGTATGAGCAGTTCTTC
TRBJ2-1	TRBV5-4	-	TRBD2	CASSDRTRDYNEQFF	TGTGCCAGCAGCGACCGGACTAGAGACTACAATGAGCAGTTCTTC
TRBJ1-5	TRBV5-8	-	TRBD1	CASSLGGTGLTEPQHF	TGTGCCAGCAGCTTGGGGGGGACAGGGCTAACAGAGCCCCAGCATTTT
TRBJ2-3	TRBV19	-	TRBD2	CASSTLAGVWDTQYF	TGTGCCAGTAGTACCCTAGCGGGGGTGTGGGATACGCAGTATTTT
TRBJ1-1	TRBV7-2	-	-	CASSLDVRNTEAFF	TGTGCCAGCAGCTTAGACGTCAGGAACACTGAAGCTTTCTTT